The following is a T cell receptor (beta chain) sequence with its context. The antigen remains undetermined. The sample originates from a study of OX40 agonist ivuxolimab in advanced cancers. Background on the study: Males comprised 70% to 85% of the group, whose mean age was roughly 64 years (range roughly 20 to 85).

Some clones are missing from TCRdb's copy, which holds only in-frame ones; the method was immunoSEQ multiplex PCR. This sample has roughly 68,000 clones, with roughly nine tenths found just once. Trimming took 2 bases from V and 4 from J, leaving 15 bases between them. Germline CDR1 MNHEY, CDR2 SMNVEV (reference sequence). This CDR3 contains 15 residues. Whole-study findings and limits: Relative to CD4+ cells, CD8+ T cells on average had more expanded clones.

The TCR comes from an adult with an advanced solid tumor such as melanoma, head and neck, liver or kidney cancer. The V and J genes are TRBV27 and TRBJ2-7; D gene ambiguous. The sample in question was CD4+ or CD8+ T cells sorted from blood, obtained in a trial of the OX40 agonist ivuxolimab. The CDR3 loop is CASSLRGSPLYEQYF. In nucleotides, the CDR3 is TGTGCCAGCAGTTTAAGAGGAAGCCCTCTTTACGAGCAGTACTTC.